This passage covers 29 T cell receptor beta chains from one sample sequenced in a study of blood T cell repertoires in COVID-19. Assay: immunoSEQ multiplex PCR; the TCRdb copy retains only in-frame clones and omits some. This table holds about 110,000 clones, 80% to 90% found once. The sequenced material came from peripheral blood. Receptors were obtained from a woman of 80 years or more with acute or convalescent COVID-19.

This rearrangement joins TRBV13 to TRBJ2-1; D is unclear. The CDR3 spans 15 residues. Germline CDR1 and CDR2: PRHDT and FYEKMQ (reference sequence). V was clipped by 4 bases and J by 7 bases, with 17 bases between them. The chain's CDR3 is CASSSPGSGRNEQFF. The CDR3 DNA is TGTGCCAGCAGCTCCCCGGGTTCCGGTCGGAATGAGCAGTTCTTC.

The genes are TRBV24-1 and TRBJ1-1; D not resolved. CDR3 length: 12 amino acids. Trimming stripped 10 bases from V and 1 base from J, with 9 bases between. Germline V gene lookup returns CDR1 KGHDR and CDR2 SFDVKD. The CDR3 reads CATSLGNTEAFF. CDR3 sequence (DNA): TGTGCCACGTCCCTCGGGAACACTGAAGCTTTCTTT.

The V call is TRBV7-2, the J call TRBJ1-5, with D maybe TRBD1 (5 bases). CDR3 size: 13 residues. CDR1 and CDR2 from the germline V gene are SGHTA and FQGNSA. V shed 5 bases and J shed 6 bases, with 11 bases lying between them. CDR3 in DNA: TGTGCCAGCAGCCCGGACATCGTTCAGCCCCAGCATTTT. Translating it yields CASSPDIVQPQHF.

CDR3 in amino acids: CASSDIGTGSFDTQYF. CDR3 nucleotide sequence: TGTGCCAGCAGTGATATTGGGACAGGGTCTTTTGATACGCAGTATTTT. The chain employs TRBV2 and TRBJ2-3; 9 bases line up with TRBD1. CDR1 SNHLY and CDR2 FYNNEI come from the germline V gene. The CDR3 spans 16 residues. V was pared by 3 bases and J by 6 bases, with 10 bases of the junction left unmatched.

The chain couples TRBV4-3 to TRBJ1-2; unclear D gene. Germline V gene sequence: CDR1 LGHNA, CDR2 YSLEER. The CDR3 loop spans 15 amino acids. The germline V and J ends were trimmed by 4 bases and 2 bases, with 14 bases remaining between them. The CDR3 is CASSPVASLNYGYTF. The CDR3 DNA reads as TGCGCCAGCAGCCCGGTAGCGTCGTTAAACTATGGCTACACCTTC.

This sequence joins TRBV2 and TRBJ1-1, with TRBD1 as a possible D gene (5 bases). V shed 2 bases and J shed 5 bases, with 15 bases lying between them. The germline CDR1 and CDR2 sequences are SNHLY and FYNNEI. The CDR3 extends over 15 amino acids. The CDR3 reads CASSEYKGLRTEAFF. The CDR3 nucleotides read TGTGCCAGCAGTGAATATAAGGGGTTGAGGACTGAAGCTTTCTTT.

The chain couples TRBV18 to TRBJ2-7; 8 nucleotides match TRBD1. J lost 3 bases, V lost 2 bases, and 3 bases had no gene match. Germline loops: CDR1 KGHSH, CDR2 LQKENI. CDR3 length: 14 amino acids. CDR3 bases: TGTGCCAGCTCACCAAATACAGGGGGCTACGAGCAGTACTTC. Protein sequence: CASSPNTGGYEQYF.

The genes are TRBV5-1 and TRBJ2-3; 14 bases fit TRBD2. The trim removed 4 bases at V and 7 bases at J, leaving 8 bases unmatched. CDR1 is SGHRS and CDR2 is YFSETQ in the germline V gene. The CDR3 is made up of 16 amino acids. CDR3 residues: CASSRTTSGGANTQYF. CDR3 in DNA: TGCGCCAGCAGCAGAACGACTAGCGGGGGGGCTAATACGCAGTATTTT.

The chain employs TRBV11-2 and TRBJ2-5, with 7 bases fitting TRBD2. CDR1 is SGHAT and CDR2 is FQNNGV in the germline V gene. J was trimmed by 5 bases and V by 2 bases; bases with no gene match: 5. This CDR3 has 14 residues. The CDR3 sequence is CASSLIASGETQYF. The CDR3, as DNA: TGTGCCAGCAGCTTAATCGCTAGCGGCGAGACCCAGTACTTC.

This chain uses TRBV19 with TRBJ1-2; a possible D gene is TRBD1 (6 bases). V was trimmed by 4 bases and J by 3 bases, leaving 15 bases between them. The CDR3 is 15 amino acids. Germline V gene sequence: CDR1 LNHDA, CDR2 SQIVND (reference sequence). The CDR3 loop reads CASSTRAGGDYGYTF. CDR3 DNA sequence: TGTGCCAGTAGTACACGTGCGGGGGGCGACTATGGCTACACCTTC. Looking up the rest from reference TRBV19 and TRBJ1-2 gives the full variable domain: DGGITQSPKYLFRKEGQNVTLSCEQNLNHDAMYWYRQDPGQGLRLIYYSQIVNDFQKGDIAEGYSVSREKKESFPLTVTSAQKNPTAFYLCASSTRAGGDYGYTFGSGTRLTVV.

The CDR3 loop reads CASSRGQGANTGELFF. The CDR3 DNA reads TGTGCCAGCAGCAGGGGACAGGGAGCCAACACCGGGGAGCTGTTTTTT. The chain has TRBV11-2 and TRBJ2-2; 9 positions match TRBD1. Trimming cost V 5 bases and J 2 bases; bases outside gene matches: 6. The length of the CDR3 is 16 residues. Germline lookup yields CDR1 SGHAT and CDR2 FQNNGV. The complete variable domain, with remaining parts taken from reference TRBV11-2 and TRBJ2-2, reads EAGVAQSPRYKIIEKRQSVAFWCNPISGHATLYWYQQILGQGPKLLIQFQNNGVVDDSQLPKDRFSAERLKGVDSTLKIQPAKLEDSAVYLCASSRGQGANTGELFFGEGSRLTVL.

The chain joins TRBV9 to TRBJ1-2; D is possibly TRBD1 (5 bases). Trimming took 3 bases from V and 8 from J, leaving 20 bases between them. This CDR3 is 15 amino acids long. Germline lookup yields CDR1 SGDLS and CDR2 YYNGEE. CDR3: CASSGYRSLPGGYTF. CDR3 DNA: TGTGCCAGCAGCGGCTACAGGTCCCTTCCGGGCGGCTACACCTTC.

This sequence joins TRBV19 and TRBJ1-5; D unclear. V lost 6 bases to trimming and J lost 8 bases, with 17 bases between them. The germline V gene has CDR1 LNHDA and CDR2 SQIVND (reference sequence). The CDR3 covers 14 residues. CDR3 sequence reads: CASSPGSTGEPQHF. In DNA form, the CDR3 reads TGTGCCAGTAGCCCGGGGAGCACCGGTGAGCCCCAGCATTTT.

This chain links TRBV29-1 with TRBJ1-6; TRBD1 is a possible D gene (6 bases). The CDR3 consists of 13 residues. CDR1 and CDR2 (germline): SQVTM, ANQGSEA. The germline V and J ends were trimmed by 1 base and 6 bases, with 7 bases remaining between them. The CDR3 DNA reads as TGCAGCGTTGAAGGGGGGCCTAATTCACCCCTCCACTTT. Protein sequence: CSVEGGPNSPLHF.

The chain has TRBV5-4 and TRBJ1-2; D possibly corresponds to TRBD1 (5 bases). The CDR3 length is 11 residues. CDR1 and CDR2 (germline): SGHNT, YYREEE (reference sequence). V was cut by 2 bases and J by 7 bases, with 6 bases left in between. The CDR3 DNA sequence: TGTGCCAGCAGCTTCGACAGTGGCTACACCTTC. The encoded protein is CASSFDSGYTF.

The rearrangement uses TRBV27 and TRBJ2-2; D is uncertain. The germline V gene has CDR1 MNHEY and CDR2 SMNVEV (reference sequence). Trimming removed 3 bases at V and 6 bases at J, with 5 bases between. The CDR3 contains 12 residues. Here the CDR3 reads CASSFQAGELFF. CDR3 in DNA: TGTGCCAGCAGTTTTCAGGCCGGGGAGCTGTTTTTT.

V is TRBV7-9 and J is TRBJ2-7, with D tentatively TRBD2 (6 bases). The CDR3 is 15 amino acids. Germline lookup yields CDR1 SEHNR and CDR2 FQNEAQ (reference sequence). V was trimmed by 5 bases and J by 6 bases, leaving 20 bases between them. The CDR3 reads CASSPTGGVGGEQYF. In DNA form, the CDR3 reads TGTGCCAGCAGCCCGACCGGAGGTGTGGGGGGCGAGCAGTACTTC. The full variable domain, rest sourced from reference TRBV7-9 and TRBJ2-7, is DTGVSQNPRHKITKRGQNVTFRCDPISEHNRLYWYRQTLGQGPEFLTYFQNEAQLEKSRLLSDRFSAERPKGSFSTLEIQRTEQGDSAMYLCASSPTGGVGGEQYFGPGTRLTVT.

The CDR3 reads CASRAGTGASGEQYF. CDR3 nucleotides: TGTGCCAGCAGAGCCGGGACAGGGGCGTCGGGGGAGCAGTACTTC. J is TRBJ2-7 and V is TRBV27; 10 bases fit TRBD1. V shed 6 bases, J shed 7 bases, and the junction held 12 bases outside the gene matches. There are 15 residues in the CDR3. Per the germline V gene, CDR1 is MNHEY and CDR2 is SMNVEV (reference sequence).

The rearrangement uses TRBV7-8 and TRBJ2-7; tentatively, D is TRBD2 (6 bases). This CDR3 comprises 14 residues. V was cut by 4 bases and J by 0 bases, with 10 bases left in between. Looked up from germline, CDR1 is SGHVS and CDR2 is FQNEAQ. In DNA form, the CDR3 reads TGTGCCAGCAGCTCAGGGAGGACCTCCTACGAGCAGTACTTC. The encoded protein is CASSSGRTSYEQYF.

The rearrangement joins TRBV7-8 to TRBJ1-1, with D unresolved. CDR1 SGHVS and CDR2 FQNEAQ come from the germline V gene. There are 13 residues in the CDR3. V gave up 6 bases and J gave up 1 base, with 9 bases separating them. CDR3: CASRGVSNTEAFF. The CDR3 DNA is TGTGCCAGCAGAGGAGTTTCGAACACTGAAGCTTTCTTT.

The CDR3 region is CASSQSGQGVESPLHF. CDR3 DNA: TGCGCCAGCAGTCAATCGGGACAGGGAGTAGAGTCACCCCTCCACTTT. This chain uses TRBV23-1 with TRBJ1-6, with TRBD1 identical over 9 bases. TRBV23-1 carries the ORF label, with uncertain function. The V gene end was trimmed by 0 bases and the J gene end by 10 bases; junction bases not matched to a gene: 7. This CDR3 spans 16 amino acids.

This rearrangement joins TRBV7-9 to TRBJ1-1; TRBD1 matches at 7 bases. V lost 5 bases, J lost 1 base, and 10 bases stayed unmatched. Germline CDR1 SEHNR, CDR2 FQNEAQ (reference sequence). The CDR3 has 16 residues. The DNA of the CDR3 is TGTGCCAGCAGCCTCTCCCAGTGGGACAGGAACACTGAAGCTTTCTTT. It encodes CASSLSQWDRNTEAFF.

The chain recombines TRBV10-2 with TRBJ2-5; 8 nucleotides line up with TRBD2. Germline V CDR1 and CDR2: WSHSY, SAAADI. Germline trimming cut 3 bases from V and 3 bases from J; bases unmatched to any gene: 3. The CDR3 runs to 14 residues. This chain's CDR3 is CASSDLAGKETQYF. Written as DNA, the CDR3 is TGCGCCAGCAGTGACCTAGCGGGTAAAGAGACCCAGTACTTC.

J is TRBJ1-6 and V is TRBV27, with D possibly matching TRBD1 (6 bases). Trimming removed 2 bases at V and 2 bases at J, with 16 bases between. The CDR3 has 18 amino acids. Germline V gives CDR1 MNHEY, CDR2 SMNVEV (reference sequence). The CDR3 DNA follows: TGTGCCAGCAGTTTAATCACAGGGACCTTCACCTATAATTCACCCCTCCACTTT. Protein sequence: CASSLITGTFTYNSPLHF.

The V gene is TRBV18, the J gene TRBJ2-4; 10 nucleotides agree with TRBD1. CDR3 length: 14 amino acids. Germline values: CDR1 KGHSH, CDR2 LQKENI. Trimming cost V 3 bases and J 7 bases; bases outside gene matches: 3. CDR3 residues: CASSPTGGENIQYF. The CDR3, as DNA: TGTGCCAGCTCACCGACAGGGGGCGAGAACATTCAGTACTTC.

The chain joins TRBV30 to TRBJ1-1; D not resolved. V was shortened by 3 bases and J by 1 base, with 9 bases between the two germline ends. The CDR3 runs to 13 residues. Looked up from germline, CDR1 is GTSNPN and CDR2 is SVGIG (reference sequence). Here the CDR3 reads CAWSQTRNTEAFF. The CDR3 bases are TGTGCCTGGAGCCAAACCAGGAACACTGAAGCTTTCTTT.

The chain is built from TRBV28 and TRBJ2-7; 11 bases map to TRBD2. The CDR3 spans 15 residues. V lost 6 bases to trimming and J lost 4 bases; unmatched junction nucleotides: 8. Germline assignment: CDR1 MDHEN and CDR2 SYDVKM. Written as DNA, the CDR3 is TGTGCCAGCAGACCTCTAGCGGGGGGACAATACGAGCAGTACTTC. This encodes CASRPLAGGQYEQYF. Full variable domain (missing parts from reference TRBV28 and TRBJ2-7): DVKVTQSSRYLVKRTGEKVFLECVQDMDHENMFWYRQDPGLGLRLIYFSYDVKMKEKGDIPEGYSVSREKKERFSLILESASTNQTSMYLCASRPLAGGQYEQYFGPGTRLTVT.

V is TRBV7-2 and J is TRBJ2-3; perhaps TRBD2 as D (7 bases). CDR3 size: 15 residues. CDR1 is SGHTA and CDR2 is FQGNSA in the germline V gene. V lost 1 base to trimming and J lost 5 bases, with 13 bases between them. The CDR3 nucleotides read TGTGCCAGCAGCTTAGTAGGGGGGGTGTTAGATACGCAGTATTTT. Protein sequence: CASSLVGGVLDTQYF.

The rearrangement joins TRBV5-1 to TRBJ2-5; the D gene is possibly TRBD2 (6 bases). The CDR3 loop spans 14 amino acids. The V gene lost 0 bases and the J gene lost 5 bases, with 11 bases spanning the gap. Per the germline V gene, CDR1 is SGHRS and CDR2 is YFSETQ. The CDR3 region is CASSLAIGGETQYF. CDR3 bases: TGCGCCAGCAGCTTGGCGATTGGGGGGGAGACCCAGTACTTC.